The 7 T cell receptor beta chains below were found in one sample sequenced in a study of beta chain features in type 1 diabetes. General study results and limits: There was a moderate but significant shortening of TCRB CDR3s in all four CD4+ subsets of Type 1 diabetes patients.

The study reverse transcribed the entire isolated RNA, so it sequenced expressed TCRB transcripts. The protocol was immunoSEQ multiplex PCR, while the TCRdb copy is restricted to in-frame clones and leaves out a portion. This table has about 660,000 clones, about 14% appearing once. The antigens of these receptors remain unknown. Sequencing used naive CD4+ T cells from blood. These receptors all stem from a young man with type 1 diabetes.

The rearrangement uses TRBV7-9 and TRBJ1-1; the D is unclear. The germline V gene encodes CDR1 SEHNR and CDR2 FQNEAQ (reference sequence). The CDR3 has 11 residues. Trimming left V 2 bases short and J 8 bases short, with 6 bases between. This CDR3 reads CASSLMTEAFF. CDR3 bases: TGTGCCAGCAGCTTAATGACAGAAGCTTTCTTT.

This clone was seen only a few times. The chain uses TRBV29-1 and TRBJ1-1; the D is unclear. CDR3 length equals 13 residues. Germline CDR1 reads SQVTM; CDR2 reads ANQGSEA. The ends were cut back, 7 bases at V and 10 bases at J, with 22 bases in the middle. The CDR3 spells CSASPLTREVAFF. Here the CDR3 DNA reads TGCAGCGCCAGTCCACTTACCCGGGAAGTAGCTTTCTTT.

The chain is built from TRBV14 and TRBJ2-3; the match to TRBD1 covers 7 bases. Germline values: CDR1 SGHDN, CDR2 FVKESK. The V and J ends lost 4 bases and 2 bases, in that order; junction bases with no gene match: 9. The CDR3 covers 16 residues. The CDR3 loop is CASSRQRGRDTDTQYF. As DNA, the CDR3 is TGTGCCAGCAGCCGCCAGAGGGGGCGAGACACAGATACGCAGTATTTT.

The V call is TRBV5-4, the J call TRBJ2-3, with TRBD1 identical over 9 bases. Germline V gene data show CDR1 as SGHNT and CDR2 as YYREEE (reference sequence). CDR3 size: 14 residues. J was trimmed by 6 bases and V by 4 bases; bases with no gene match: 6. The CDR3 sequence is CASSKDRGSDTQYF. The CDR3 nucleotides are TGTGCCAGCAGCAAAGACAGGGGGTCTGATACGCAGTATTTT.

Worth noting for this clone: At one of its ends the junction is not consistent with the germline gene, which may arise from a read error. The CDR3 here is CASSLGPGRTGELFF. The CDR3 DNA follows: TGTGCTAGCAGCTTAGGCCCCGGGAGGACCGGGGAGCTGTTTTTT. The rearrangement uses TRBV7-7 and TRBJ2-2, with 7 bases fitting TRBD2. CDR3 size: 15 residues. CDR1 is SSHAT, CDR2 FNYEAQ, per germline (reference sequence).

This clone was picked up a small number of times. This chain connects TRBV5-1 to TRBJ2-7; 11 bases fit TRBD2. V was clipped by 4 bases and J by 5 bases; unmatched bases: 8. The germline V gene has CDR1 SGHRS and CDR2 YFSETQ. The CDR3 consists of 15 residues. CDR3 sequence (DNA): TGCGCCAGCAGCGGCACTAGCGGGAGAGGGGACGAGCAGTACTTC. Amino acids: CASSGTSGRGDEQYF.

The genes are TRBV2 and TRBJ1-1; D uncertain. Trimming stripped 6 bases from V and 2 bases from J, with 16 bases between. Germline lookup yields CDR1 SNHLY and CDR2 FYNNEI. The CDR3 is 15 amino acids. DNA for the CDR3: TGTGCCAGCAGCCCCGAGGGCGCGATTAACACTGAAGCTTTCTTT. Amino acids: CASSPEGAINTEAFF.